The 31 T cell receptor beta chains below all came from one sample that was sequenced in a study of Graves' ophthalmopathy and Graves' hyperthyroidism. TCR beta CDR3 regions were amplified from RNA transcripts. Second-round multiplex PCR came after first-round RT-PCR with HTBI primers. TCRdb passed the multiplex PCR reads through MiXCR, listing each CDR3 protein once. The top ten clones hold 2.5% to 3.5% of a sample with 600,000 to 700,000 distinct CDR3 sequences, about 40% of them seen once. Specimen: peripheral blood. These receptors all come from an adult man with Graves' ophthalmopathy.

This rearrangement joins TRBV6-5 to TRBJ1-2; 7 nucleotides match TRBD1. The J segment lost 7 bases and the V segment lost 2 bases, leaving 7 bases of the junction unmatched. Per the germline V gene, CDR1 is MNHEY and CDR2 is SVGAGI. The CDR3 length is 14 residues. For the CDR3, the DNA is TGTGCCAGCAGTTACGGGCAGGGGGTAGTTGGCTACACCTTC. It translates to CASSYGQGVVGYTF.

Notes on this clonotype: The conserved closing phenylalanine or tryptophan is absent in this CDR3, likely reflecting a read error. This chain connects TRBV12-3 or TRBV12-4 to TRBJ2-3; weak D call: TRBD1 (5 bases). Trimming took 3 bases from V and 5 from J, leaving 6 bases between them. The CDR3 length is 12 residues. The CDR3 protein is CASSFDRDTQYC. CDR3 nucleotide sequence: TGTGCCAGCAGTTTTGACAGAGATACGCAGTATTGT.

This chain uses TRBV7-3 with TRBJ2-7; D remains unclear. CDR3 length equals 14 residues. Looked up from germline, CDR1 is SGHTA and CDR2 is FQGTGA. V dropped 4 bases and J dropped 2 bases, with 12 bases sitting between them. CDR3 amino acids: CASSSEAGPYEQYF. The CDR3 nucleotides are TGTGCCAGCAGCTCAGAGGCCGGCCCCTACGAGCAGTACTTC.

This clonotype appeared many times. This chain connects TRBV19 to TRBJ1-2, with 7 bases aligning to TRBD1. V shed 2 bases and J 3 bases; nucleotides not matched to a gene: 9. From germline, CDR1 is LNHDA and CDR2 SQIVND (reference sequence). The CDR3 covers 16 residues. The CDR3 coding sequence is TGTGCCAGTAGTATAAACAGGGGAGGCGCTTACTATGGCTACACCTTC. Translated, it gives CASSINRGGAYYGYTF. The variable domain in full, with the rest retrieved from reference TRBV19 and TRBJ1-2, is DGGITQSPKYLFRKEGQNVTLSCEQNLNHDAMYWYRQDPGQGLRLIYYSQIVNDFQKGDIAEGYSVSREKKESFPLTVTSAQKNPTAFYLCASSINRGGAYYGYTFGSGTRLTVV.

Concerning this clonotype itself: This clone may be a read error of a much larger clone one base away. V and J are TRBV10-3 and TRBJ2-7; perhaps TRBD1 as D (5 bases). CDR3 size: 13 residues. Germline V gives CDR1 ENHRY, CDR2 SYGVKD. Trimming cost V 5 bases and J 3 bases, with 11 bases left between them. Here the CDR3 DNA reads TGTGCCATCAGTCAACCAGACAGCTACGAGCAGTACTTC. Encoded protein: CAISQPDSYEQYF.

This clonotype has only a few counts. This chain joins TRBV25-1 and TRBJ2-7, with unresolved D. The CDR3 consists of 11 residues. Germline CDR1 reads MGHDK; CDR2 reads SYGVNS. With 8 bases removed from V and 4 bases from J, the gap between germline ends came to 9 bases. CDR3 in amino acids: CASGVEYEQYF. The CDR3 bases are TGTGCCAGCGGCGTTGAGTACGAGCAGTACTTC.

This clonotype has more than one count but fewer than ten. The chain combines TRBV20-1 with TRBJ2-7, with 9 bases fitting TRBD1. CDR3 length equals 14 residues. The germline gives CDR1 DFQATT, CDR2 SNEGSKA (reference sequence). Unmatched junction bases numbered 4, after V lost 3 bases and J lost 1 base. CDR3 residues: CSARFDRGSYEQYF. CDR3 in DNA: TGCAGTGCTAGGTTCGACAGGGGGTCCTACGAGCAGTACTTC.

This clonotype has just a few counts. The J gene is TRBJ2-5, the V gene TRBV5-1; the D call may be TRBD1 or TRBD2 (5 bases each). The CDR3 length is 13 residues. Per the germline V gene, CDR1 is SGHRS and CDR2 is YFSETQ. V lost 2 bases and J lost 5, with 10 bases in between. This CDR3 reads CASSFLGEETQYF. The CDR3 DNA is TGCGCCAGCAGCTTCTTAGGGGAGGAGACCCAGTACTTC. The full variable domain, its missing parts supplied by reference TRBV5-1 and TRBJ2-5, is KAGVTQTPRYLIKTRGQQVTLSCSPISGHRSVSWYQQTPGQGLQFLFEYFSETQRNKGNFPGRFSGRQFSNSRSEMNVSTLELGDSALYLCASSFLGEETQYFGPGTRLLVL.

Of note for this clonotype: The final CDR3 position lacks the conserved phenylalanine or tryptophan, pointing to a likely read error. This chain connects TRBV25-1 to TRBJ2-7; TRBD1 is a possible D gene (6 bases). Germline V gives CDR1 MGHDK, CDR2 SYGVNS. The CDR3 has 13 amino acids. The germline V and J ends were trimmed by 5 bases and 4 bases, with 12 bases remaining between them. The CDR3 loop reads CASSSTDSYEQYL. In nucleotides, the CDR3 is TGTGCCAGCAGTTCCACGGACAGTTACGAGCAGTACCTC.

The V call is TRBV10-3, the J call TRBJ2-6, with 7 bases aligning to TRBD1. Germline V gene lookup returns CDR1 ENHRY and CDR2 SYGVKD. This CDR3 contains 12 residues. V lost 2 bases to trimming and J lost 12 bases; unmatched junction nucleotides: 1. CDR3 sequence: CAISEGDSVLTF. The CDR3 DNA follows: TGTGCCATCAGTGAGGGGGACAGCGTCCTGACTTTC.

This clonotype occurred many times. The chain recombines TRBV7-9 with TRBJ2-5; 7 bases map to TRBD1. CDR1 is SEHNR, CDR2 FQNEAQ, per germline (reference sequence). CDR3 size: 13 residues. V lost 2 bases and J lost 5; bases outside the gene matches: 2. CDR3 DNA sequence: TGTGCCAGCAGCTTACGACAGGGTGAGACCCAGTACTTC. Protein sequence: CASSLRQGETQYF.

This clonotype has just a few counts. The rearrangement uses TRBV2 and TRBJ2-7, with 10 nucleotides matching TRBD2. Trimming at V came to 5 bases and at J to 6 bases, leaving 10 bases not matched to a gene. The CDR3 runs to 15 residues. Germline lookup yields CDR1 SNHLY and CDR2 FYNNEI. CDR3 DNA: TGTGCCAGCAGTTCCCTAGCGGGGGTGCTACCCGAGCAGTACTTC. Translated, it gives CASSSLAGVLPEQYF. Complete variable domain (other parts from reference TRBV2 and TRBJ2-7): EPEVTQTPSHQVTQMGQEVILRCVPISNHLYFYWYRQILGQKVEFLVSFYNNEISEKSEIFDDQFSVERPDGSNFTLKIRSTKLEDSAMYFCASSSLAGVLPEQYFGPGTRLTVT.

This clonotype was counted between two and nine times. The chain links TRBV5-1 to TRBJ2-7, with D possibly TRBD2 on 5 matching bases. Trimming shortened V by 4 bases and J by 3 bases, and 14 bases separated the two germline ends. CDR3 length equals 14 residues. In germline, CDR1 is SGHRS, CDR2 YFSETQ. For the CDR3, the DNA is TGCGCCAGCAGCCCCGCCACTGGGAGCTACGAGCAGTACTTC. As protein: CASSPATGSYEQYF.

This clonotype was seen many times. V and J are TRBV24-1 and TRBJ2-1; D remains unclear. Germline V gene lookup returns CDR1 KGHDR and CDR2 SFDVKD. The CDR3 has 13 residues. The V end lost 4 bases, the J end lost 6 bases, and 9 bases lay between the germline ends. CDR3 in amino acids: CATSDQSGNEQFF. Written as DNA, the CDR3 is TGTGCCACCAGTGACCAGAGTGGCAATGAGCAGTTCTTC.

The chain has TRBV7-9 and TRBJ1-3, with D perhaps matching TRBD1 (6 bases). Looked up from germline, CDR1 is SEHNR and CDR2 is FQNEAQ (reference sequence). Trimming cost V 5 bases and J 3 bases, with 14 bases left between them. The CDR3 is made up of 15 amino acids. CDR3 amino acids: CASSLQQGFGNTIYF. CDR3 in DNA: TGTGCCAGCAGCCTACAACAGGGATTTGGAAACACCATATATTTT.

The chain couples TRBV5-4 to TRBJ1-6; 8 bases map to TRBD1. Germline assignment: CDR1 SGHNT and CDR2 YYREEE (reference sequence). V lost 0 bases, J lost 8 bases, and 4 bases stayed unmatched. CDR3 size: 15 residues. The CDR3 nucleotides are TGTGCCAGCAGCTTGGGACAGGGGTTCGATTCACCCCTCCACTTT. It is translated as CASSLGQGFDSPLHF.

There are a few counts of this clonotype. The chain is built from TRBV6-5 and TRBJ2-5, with D perhaps matching TRBD2 (6 bases). The CDR3 sequence is 13 residues long. Trimming cost V 6 bases and J 2 bases, with 10 bases left between them. Looked up from germline, CDR1 is MNHEY and CDR2 is SVGAGI. In DNA, the CDR3 is TGTGCCAGCAGGGAAGGAGGGCAAGAGACCCAGTACTTC. Amino acids: CASREGGQETQYF.

This clonotype was seen ten or more times. This chain joins TRBV7-8 and TRBJ2-2; D may match TRBD1 or TRBD2 (5 bases each). V was cut by 8 bases and J by 6 bases, with 16 bases left in between. The length of the CDR3 is 14 residues. Germline V CDR1 and CDR2: SGHVS, FQNEAQ. The DNA for the CDR3 is TGTGCCAGCGCGGCTGGGGGAGTCCCCGGGGAGCTGTTTTTT. This encodes CASAAGGVPGELFF.

Notes on this clonotype: A much larger clone differs from this one at a single base, so this may be a read error. This rearrangement joins TRBV11-1 to TRBJ1-2; unclear D gene. Germline V gives CDR1 SGHAT, CDR2 FQDESV (reference sequence). This CDR3 has 11 residues. The CDR3 reads CAGSSTRRFTF. The CDR3 nucleotides read TGTGCCGGCAGTTCAACTCGTCGTTTCACCTTC. The variable domain in full, with the rest retrieved from reference TRBV11-1 and TRBJ1-2, is EAEVAQSPRYKITEKSQAVAFWCDPISGHATLYWYRQILGQGPELLVQFQDESVVDDSQLPKDRFSAERLKGVDSTLKIQPAELGDSAMYLCAGSSTRRFTFGSGTRLTVV.

In this sample, this clonotype turned up many times. The rearrangement joins TRBV29-1 to TRBJ2-7; 10 bases align to TRBD1. Trimming at V came to 1 base and at J to 1 base, leaving 4 bases not matched to a gene. Per germline, CDR1 SQVTM and CDR2 ANQGSEA. The CDR3 covers 15 residues. CDR3 sequence reads: CSVEVRGQGSYEQYF. In nucleotides, the CDR3 is TGCAGCGTTGAAGTCAGGGGACAGGGGTCCTACGAGCAGTACTTC.

This clonotype was detected many times. The V gene is TRBV9, the J gene TRBJ2-5; 7 bases map to TRBD2. With 2 bases clipped from V and 5 bases from J, the junction kept 6 bases outside the gene matches. Germline CDR1 is SGDLS and CDR2 is YYNGEE. The CDR3 spans 14 residues. DNA for the CDR3: TGTGCCAGCAGCGTTGGAGGGAGGGAGGAGACCCAGTACTTC. As protein: CASSVGGREETQYF.

There are many counts of this clonotype. The chain uses TRBV5-1 and TRBJ2-5; the match to TRBD1 covers 10 bases. V gave up 4 bases and J gave up 5 bases; unmatched junction bases: 11. Germline V lookup: CDR1 SGHRS, CDR2 YFSETQ. This CDR3 has 16 amino acids. The CDR3 DNA follows: TGCGCCAGCAGCGCCCGGGACAGGGGAATTGGGGAGACCCAGTACTTC. This translates into CASSARDRGIGETQYF.

At least ten counts were recorded for this clonotype. V is TRBV10-3 and J is TRBJ2-5; possible D gene TRBD1, 5 bases. CDR3 length: 11 amino acids. The germline V and J ends were trimmed by 11 bases and 5 bases, with 12 bases remaining between them. Germline V gene data show CDR1 as ENHRY and CDR2 as SYGVKD. CDR3 region: CAVQGNETQYF. Written as DNA, the CDR3 is TGTGCCGTCCAGGGAAATGAGACCCAGTACTTC.

This chain links TRBV4-2 with TRBJ1-3, with D possibly TRBD1 on 6 matching bases. The germline gives CDR1 LGHNA, CDR2 YNFKEQ. CDR3 length equals 17 residues. Trimming stripped 3 bases from V and 0 bases from J, with 15 bases between. Here the CDR3 reads CASSHDYRVYSGNTIYF. As DNA, the CDR3 is TGTGCCAGCAGCCACGACTACAGGGTCTACTCTGGAAACACCATATATTTT.

This clonotype has at least ten counts. The chain carries TRBV7-2 and TRBJ1-1; D gene unclear. Germline V CDR1 and CDR2: SGHTA, FQGNSA. The CDR3 is 14 amino acids. V was shortened by 0 bases and J by 0 bases, with 5 bases between the two germline ends. As DNA, the CDR3 is TGTGCCAGCAGCTTAGCCGCGGTGAACACTGAAGCTTTCTTT. Its protein product is CASSLAAVNTEAFF.

V is TRBV24-1 and J is TRBJ2-1, with 7 bases fitting TRBD1. Per germline, CDR1 KGHDR and CDR2 SFDVKD. The CDR3 runs 14 residues. The junction had 7 bases not matched to a gene; V was cut back by 3 bases and J by 9 bases. The DNA of the CDR3 is TGTGCCACCAGTGATCCGGACAGGTGGGCTGAGCAGTTCTTC. Protein sequence: CATSDPDRWAEQFF.

CDR3 DNA sequence: TGTGCCAGCAGTGAGGGGACAGTAACCTATAATTCACCCCTCCACTTT. Translated, it gives CASSEGTVTYNSPLHF. V and J are TRBV2 and TRBJ1-6, with 7 bases matching TRBD1. The ends lost 3 bases at V and 2 bases at J; junction bases unmatched: 4. This CDR3 comprises 16 residues. The germline V gene has CDR1 SNHLY and CDR2 FYNNEI.

This chain uses TRBV7-2 with TRBJ2-7; 9 nucleotides align to TRBD2. With 4 bases clipped from V and 3 bases from J, the junction kept 10 bases outside the gene matches. Germline V gene lookup returns CDR1 SGHTA and CDR2 FQGNSA. This CDR3 spans 16 amino acids. The CDR3 region is CASSYGLATTLYEQYF. The CDR3 DNA follows: TGTGCCAGCAGCTATGGACTAGCGACGACACTCTACGAGCAGTACTTC.

Concerning this clonotype itself: Since a much larger clone is just one base distant, this may be a read error. V usage is TRBV20-1 and J usage is TRBJ1-2; 8 nucleotides align to TRBD1. CDR3 length equals 14 residues. CDR1 and CDR2 from the germline V gene are DFQATT and SNEGSKA (reference sequence). The CDR3 region has the DNA TGCAGTGCTACCCAAAACCAGGGGGCCAGTGGCTGCACCTTC. Residues: CSATQNQGASGCTF.

This clonotype was seen a single time. The chain uses TRBV7-8 and TRBJ1-5, with 7 nucleotides matching TRBD1. Germline-derived CDR1 and CDR2 are SGHVS and FQNEAQ. With 5 bases clipped from V and 5 bases from J, the junction kept 6 bases outside the gene matches. The CDR3 consists of 14 residues. Here the CDR3 reads CASSPDRNHQPQHF. Written as DNA, the CDR3 is TGTGCCAGCAGCCCGGACAGGAATCATCAGCCCCAGCATTTT.

This clonotype was counted many times. This chain uses TRBV9 with TRBJ2-2; D is undetermined. CDR1 is SGDLS, CDR2 YYNGEE, per germline. The CDR3 totals 14 residues. Trimming removed 3 bases at V and 2 bases at J, with 8 bases between. CDR3 loop: CASSGTDNTGELFF. The CDR3 DNA sequence: TGTGCCAGCAGCGGGACGGATAACACCGGGGAGCTGTTTTTT.